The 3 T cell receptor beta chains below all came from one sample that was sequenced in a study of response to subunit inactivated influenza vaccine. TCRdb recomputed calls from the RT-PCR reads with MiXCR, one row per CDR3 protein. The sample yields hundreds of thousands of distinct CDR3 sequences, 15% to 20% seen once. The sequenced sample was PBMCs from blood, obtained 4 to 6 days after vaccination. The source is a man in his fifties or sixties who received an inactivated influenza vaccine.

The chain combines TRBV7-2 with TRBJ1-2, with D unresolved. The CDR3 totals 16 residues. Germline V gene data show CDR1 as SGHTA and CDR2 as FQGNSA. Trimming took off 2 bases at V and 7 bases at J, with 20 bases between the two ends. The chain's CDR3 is CASSLIPGGPPFGYTF. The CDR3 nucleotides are TGTGCCAGCAGCTTAATCCCAGGCGGACCTCCCTTTGGCTACACCTTC.

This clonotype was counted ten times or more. CDR3 sequence reads: CSASSGSQVSYEQYF. Written as DNA, the CDR3 is TGCAGCGCATCCTCTGGGTCACAGGTCTCCTACGAGCAGTACTTC. V gene TRBV29-1 combines with J gene TRBJ2-7, with a tentative D call TRBD1 (5 bases). Trimming removed 7 bases at V and 0 bases at J, with 19 bases between. The CDR3 runs to 15 residues. The germline CDR1 and CDR2 sequences are SQVTM and ANQGSEA.

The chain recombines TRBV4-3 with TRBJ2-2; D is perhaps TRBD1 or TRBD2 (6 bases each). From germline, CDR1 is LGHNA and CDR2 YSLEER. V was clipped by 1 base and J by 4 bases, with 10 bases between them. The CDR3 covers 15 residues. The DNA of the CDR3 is TGCGCCAGCAGCCAAGTTGGGGGGCGCACCGGGGAGCTGTTTTTT. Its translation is CASSQVGGRTGELFF.